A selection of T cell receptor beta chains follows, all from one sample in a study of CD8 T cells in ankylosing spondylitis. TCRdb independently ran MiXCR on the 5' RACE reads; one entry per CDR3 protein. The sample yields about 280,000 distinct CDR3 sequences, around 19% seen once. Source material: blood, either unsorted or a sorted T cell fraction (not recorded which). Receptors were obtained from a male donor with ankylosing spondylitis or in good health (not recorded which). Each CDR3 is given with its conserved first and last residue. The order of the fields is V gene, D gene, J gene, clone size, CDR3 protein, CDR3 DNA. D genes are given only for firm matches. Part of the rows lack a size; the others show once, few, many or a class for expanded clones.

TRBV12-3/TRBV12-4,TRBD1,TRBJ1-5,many,CASSLGQGRNQPQHF,TGTGCCAGCAGTTTAGGACAGGGTAGGAATCAGCCCCAGCATTTT
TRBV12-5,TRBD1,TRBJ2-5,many,CASGGRDRAHETQYF,TGTGCTAGTGGTGGCCGGGACAGGGCCCATGAGACCCAGTACTTC
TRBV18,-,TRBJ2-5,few,CASSPVTVETQYF,TGTGCCAGCTCACCAGTGACAGTGGAGACCCAGTACTTC
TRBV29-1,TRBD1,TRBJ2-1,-,CSVSLTGDEQFF,TGCAGCGTTTCCCTAACAGGGGATGAGCAGTTCTTC
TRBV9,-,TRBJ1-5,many,CASSVGGDSNQPQHF,TGTGCCAGCAGCGTAGGAGGAGATAGCAATCAGCCCCAGCATTTT
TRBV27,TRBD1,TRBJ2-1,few,CASSQSGQGGNEQFF,TGTGCCAGCAGCCAGAGCGGACAGGGAGGCAATGAGCAGTTCTTC
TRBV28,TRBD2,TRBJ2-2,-,CASSYPGLAGATGELFF,TGTGCCAGCAGTTACCCAGGACTAGCGGGAGCCACCGGGGAGCTGTTTTTT
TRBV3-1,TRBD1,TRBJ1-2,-,CASSRSDRDGYTF,TGTGCCAGCAGCCGCTCTGACAGGGATGGCTACACCTTC
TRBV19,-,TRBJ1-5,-,CASSSGAGAGPRAQHF,TGTGCCAGTAGTTCCGGAGCTGGGGCGGGTCCTCGGGCCCAGCATTTT
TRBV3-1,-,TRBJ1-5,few,CASSSQSGNQPQHF,TGTGCCAGCAGCTCACAGAGCGGCAATCAGCCCCAGCATTTT
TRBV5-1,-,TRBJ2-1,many,CASSLAIHGSYNEQFF,TGCGCCAGCAGCTTGGCGATTCACGGCTCCTACAATGAGCAGTTCTTC
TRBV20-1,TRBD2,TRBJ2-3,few,CSANLAGASYTQYF,TGCAGTGCTAACCTAGCGGGAGCATCTTATACGCAGTATTTT
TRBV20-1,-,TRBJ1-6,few,CSATFRQGGEYNSPLHF,TGCAGTGCTACATTCCGGCAGGGTGGGGAATATAATTCACCCCTCCACTTT
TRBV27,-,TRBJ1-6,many,CASRGSTYSPLHF,TGTGCCAGCAGAGGCAGCACCTATTCACCCCTCCACTTT
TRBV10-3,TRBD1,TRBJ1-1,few,CAISDRQGNTEAFF,TGTGCCATCAGTGACCGACAGGGGAACACTGAAGCTTTCTTT
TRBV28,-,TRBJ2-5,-,CASMGAGGSIGETQYF,TGTGCCAGCATGGGCGCAGGAGGTAGTATTGGAGAGACCCAGTACTTC